The 13 T cell receptor beta chains in this list originate from one sample, sequenced in a study of human T cells and chemical hapten exposure. One entry per CDR3 protein, called by TCRdb with MiXCR from the RACE reads. The sample holds 130,000 or so distinct CDR3 sequences, around 10% seen once. The time point denotes: patch test 3, about 24 weeks after DPC sensitization. This sample's treatment: therapeutic diphenylcyclopropenone sensitization with weekly scalp DPC. The sequencing used whole blood, collected in connection with sensitization to the hapten diphenylcyclopropenone (DPC). The receptors shown here come from a woman in her forties or fifties with alopecia areata. Some clones in this sample may be carry-over from other donors' samples.

The sample holds a few counts of this clonotype. This chain links TRBV20-1 with TRBJ2-3; 11 positions agree with TRBD2. The CDR3 runs to 14 residues. Germline V gene sequence: CDR1 DFQATT, CDR2 SNEGSKA (reference sequence). With 6 bases clipped from V and 4 bases from J, the junction kept 6 bases outside the gene matches. The CDR3, as DNA: TGCAGTGCCCTTAGCGGGGGGGTGGCAGATACGCAGTATTTT. Translating it yields CSALSGGVADTQYF.

This clonotype was detected many times. The chain joins TRBV20-1 to TRBJ1-2; TRBD1 aligns across 9 bases. Per the germline V gene, CDR1 is DFQATT and CDR2 is SNEGSKA (reference sequence). This CDR3 is 14 amino acids long. Losses at the gene ends were 4 bases for V and 5 bases for J; bases not matched to a gene: 8. CDR3 DNA: TGCAGTGCTATTGCCGGGACAGGGACGTATGGCTACACCTTC. Amino acids: CSAIAGTGTYGYTF.

This clonotype showed up just a few times. V gene TRBV12-3 or TRBV12-4 combines with J gene TRBJ1-2, with no clear D. This CDR3 is built from 12 residues. Trimming shortened V by 7 bases and J by 8 bases, and 14 bases separated the two germline ends. CDR3: CASTLLARGYTF. The CDR3 DNA reads as TGTGCCAGCACCTTACTCGCTCGGGGCTACACCTTC.

This clonotype turned up a few times. This rearrangement joins TRBV7-2 to TRBJ1-3, with 8 bases matching TRBD1. CDR1 and CDR2 (germline): SGHTA, FQGNSA. V lost 1 base, J lost 4 bases, and 6 bases stayed unmatched. The CDR3 contains 16 residues. As DNA, the CDR3 is TGTGCCAGCAGCTTAGGGCTGGGACAGGCAGGAAACACCATATATTTT. It translates to CASSLGLGQAGNTIYF. The variable domain in full, with the rest retrieved from reference TRBV7-2 and TRBJ1-3, is GAGVSQSPSNKVTEKGKDVELRCDPISGHTALYWYRQSLGQGLEFLIYFQGNSAPDKSGLPSDRFSAERTGGSVSTLTIQRTQQEDSAVYLCASSLGLGQAGNTIYFGEGSWLTVV.

This clonotype has just a few counts. The CDR3 DNA sequence: TGTGCCAGCGTCGGGACGGGAGGACCTTACAATGAGCAGTTCTTC. The encoded protein is CASVGTGGPYNEQFF. This chain uses TRBV6-2 or TRBV6-3 with TRBJ2-1; 7 bases match TRBD2. Germline trimming cut 8 bases from V and 4 bases from J; bases unmatched to any gene: 11. Germline CDR1 MNHEY, CDR2 SVGEGT. The CDR3 length is 15 residues.

This clonotype was seen only a few times. The J gene is TRBJ2-3, the V gene TRBV25-1; 7 bases agree with TRBD1. The ends lost 5 bases at V and 0 bases at J; junction bases unmatched: 11. This CDR3 is 17 amino acids long. Germline V gene lookup returns CDR1 MGHDK and CDR2 SYGVNS. CDR3 sequence reads: CASSTGAQPLSTDTQYF. The CDR3 coding sequence is TGTGCCAGCAGTACAGGGGCGCAACCCCTAAGCACAGATACGCAGTATTTT.

The J gene is TRBJ1-1, the V gene TRBV12-3 or TRBV12-4; TRBD1 might be the D (6 bases). Deletions cut 6 bases from V and 3 bases from J, with 11 bases between. CDR3 length: 13 residues. CDR3: CASSQRGDTEAFF. CDR3 nucleotide sequence: TGTGCCAGCAGCCAGAGGGGGGACACTGAAGCTTTCTTT.

There are many counts of this clonotype. J is TRBJ2-1 and V is TRBV19; 13 bases are shared with TRBD2. The CDR3 has 16 residues. Trimming cost V 3 bases and J 7 bases; bases outside gene matches: 6. Germline CDR1 LNHDA, CDR2 SQIVND (reference sequence). The CDR3 sequence: CASSIRGTSGTNEQFF. DNA of the CDR3: TGTGCCAGTAGTATTCGTGGGACTAGCGGGACGAATGAGCAGTTCTTC.

The CDR3 DNA is TGTGCCAGCAGCTCCGGCCTAGCCGCCTACGAGCAGTACTTC. Encoded protein: CASSSGLAAYEQYF. The rearrangement uses TRBV28 and TRBJ2-7, with D possibly matching TRBD2 (5 bases). CDR1 and CDR2 (germline): MDHEN, SYDVKM. The V end was cut by 6 bases, the J end by 2 bases, with 14 bases between. The CDR3 spans 14 residues.

CDR3 region: CSVAGDSSNQPQHF. CDR3 coding DNA: TGCAGCGTTGCCGGTGACAGTAGCAATCAGCCCCAGCATTTT. The chain links TRBV29-1 to TRBJ1-5, with a tentative D call TRBD1 (5 bases). The V end was cut by 4 bases, the J end by 0 bases, with 10 bases between. In germline, CDR1 is SQVTM, CDR2 ANQGSEA. This CDR3 region has 14 residues.

This clonotype was picked up a small number of times. The J gene is TRBJ2-6, the V gene TRBV6-5; D possibly corresponds to TRBD2 (5 bases). The V gene lost 10 bases and the J gene lost 4 bases, with 14 bases spanning the gap. Germline assignment: CDR1 MNHEY and CDR2 SVGAGI. The CDR3 sequence is 14 residues long. The CDR3 DNA reads TGTGCCACCCAACGGGGTATAGGGGCCAACGTCCTGACTTTC. Its translation: CATQRGIGANVLTF.

The V and J genes are TRBV9 and TRBJ1-3, with TRBD1 as a possible D gene (6 bases). V lost 6 bases, J lost 4 bases, and 14 bases lay in between. The CDR3 runs 14 residues. CDR1 is SGDLS and CDR2 is YYNGEE in the germline V gene. CDR3 DNA sequence: TGTGCCAGCACTACAGGGCCGGACGGAAACACCATATATTTT. This sequence encodes CASTTGPDGNTIYF.

V usage is TRBV18 and J usage is TRBJ1-5; D gene ambiguous. Per the germline V gene, CDR1 is KGHSH and CDR2 is LQKENI. The ends were cut back, 2 bases at V and 3 bases at J, with 8 bases in the middle. The CDR3 has 14 amino acids. CDR3 residues: CASSPAGSNQPQHF. In DNA, the CDR3 is TGTGCCAGCTCACCAGCGGGTTCCAATCAGCCCCAGCATTTT.